Reported below is one T cell receptor (beta chain). The antigen is not known. The sequence runs out 3 residues before the end of the CDR3; the remainder is reconstructed from the germline J gene. The protocol was immunoSEQ multiplex PCR, while the TCRdb copy is restricted to in-frame clones and leaves out a portion. This sample lists 20,000 to 30,000 clones; its ten largest clones have 3.5% to 4.5%. This sample was included in a study of Tregs in tolerant kidney transplant recipients. The CDR3 covers 16 residues. V lost 5 bases and J lost 4; bases outside the gene matches: 12. Germline CDR1 and CDR2: KGHSH and LQKENI. Mixed chimerism was transient after nonmyeloablative marrow transplants from related graft donors. General study findings and limits: For some patients, primers changed over time, blocking nucleotide-level comparison. Tregs expanded with activated donor B cells seemed most donor-specific. The small number of patients limits these findings pending further validation.

The clonotype originates from a human patient who received a combined kidney and bone marrow transplant. Part of the T cells may come from the graft donor. The V gene is TRBV18, the J gene TRBJ2-5; TRBD1 matches at 8 bases. Sequenced here: CD4+ T cells from blood (PBMCs), sampled 6 months after the transplant. CDR3 region: CASSIFESGGRETQYF. The sequenced part of the CDR3 DNA is TGTGCCAGCTCAATCTTTGAGTCAGGGGGCCGAGAGACC.